One sample yielded the 20 T cell receptor beta chains listed below, sequenced in a study of T cell changes during pregnancy in multiple sclerosis. Sequenced by immunoSEQ multiplex PCR; TCRdb stores in-frame clones only, minus some. The sample consists of about 40,000 clones, 93% of them appearing once. Specimen: CD4+ T cells from peripheral blood mononuclear cells, collected in the first trimester of pregnancy. These receptors all come from a female donor with multiple sclerosis, enrolled in a pregnancy study.

The chain uses TRBV19 and TRBJ2-7, with TRBD1 identical over 7 bases. V lost 3 bases to trimming and J lost 2 bases; unmatched junction nucleotides: 10. CDR3 size: 16 residues. CDR1 is LNHDA, CDR2 SQIVND, per germline (reference sequence). CDR3 protein: CASSIRIGGKTYEQYF. The CDR3 nucleotides read TGTGCCAGTAGTATTCGGATAGGGGGCAAGACCTACGAGCAGTACTTC.

The V and J genes are TRBV5-1 and TRBJ2-1; 10 nucleotides agree with TRBD2. This CDR3 spans 13 amino acids. Looked up from germline, CDR1 is SGHRS and CDR2 is YFSETQ. Germline trimming cut 1 base from V and 9 bases from J; bases unmatched to any gene: 1. The CDR3 DNA reads as TGCGCCAGCAGCTTGTTAGCGGGAGGTGAGCAGTTCTTC. Translating gives CASSLLAGGEQFF. The entire variable domain, with the rest obtained from reference TRBV5-1 and TRBJ2-1, is as follows: KAGVTQTPRYLIKTRGQQVTLSCSPISGHRSVSWYQQTPGQGLQFLFEYFSETQRNKGNFPGRFSGRQFSNSRSEMNVSTLELGDSALYLCASSLLAGGEQFFGPGTRLTVL.

The V call is TRBV27, the J call TRBJ1-2; TRBD1 is a possible D gene (6 bases). V gave up 6 bases and J gave up 3 bases, with 14 bases separating them. The germline V gene has CDR1 MNHEY and CDR2 SMNVEV (reference sequence). This CDR3 has 14 amino acids. CDR3 sequence (DNA): TGTGCCAGCAGACACGGGGGGCAGGACTATGGCTACACCTTC. It yields the protein CASRHGGQDYGYTF.

DNA of the CDR3: TGCGCCAGCAGCTTGGGAGGGCGGGGATACAATGAGCAGTTCTTC. It specifies CASSLGGRGYNEQFF. V gene TRBV5-1 combines with J gene TRBJ2-1; possibly TRBD2 for D (6 bases). The V end was cut by 0 bases, the J end by 4 bases, with 11 bases between. Per the germline V gene, CDR1 is SGHRS and CDR2 is YFSETQ. The CDR3 contains 15 residues. Based on the CDR3 plus reference TRBV5-1 and TRBJ2-1, the full variable domain is KAGVTQTPRYLIKTRGQQVTLSCSPISGHRSVSWYQQTPGQGLQFLFEYFSETQRNKGNFPGRFSGRQFSNSRSEMNVSTLELGDSALYLCASSLGGRGYNEQFFGPGTRLTVL.

A single count supports this clone. The CDR3 reads CASSLAGGAGEQYF. CDR3 sequence (DNA): TGTGCCAGCTCCTTAGCGGGGGGGGCCGGGGAGCAGTACTTC. The gene calls are TRBV7-2 and TRBJ2-7, with TRBD2 identical over 11 bases. CDR1 is SGHTA and CDR2 is FQGNSA in the germline V gene. There are 14 residues in the CDR3. V lost 8 bases, J lost 7 bases, and 10 bases stayed unmatched. The variable domain in full, completed from reference TRBV7-2 and TRBJ2-7, reads GAGVSQSPSNKVTEKGKDVELRCDPISGHTALYWYRQSLGQGLEFLIYFQGNSAPDKSGLPSDRFSAERTGGSVSTLTIQRTQQEDSAVYLCASSLAGGAGEQYFGPGTRLTVT.

V is TRBV5-4 and J is TRBJ2-3, with a weak D call TRBD1 (6 bases). Germline loops: CDR1 SGHNT, CDR2 YYREEE (reference sequence). Between the trimmed V and J ends, which lost 3 bases and 0 bases, there was a span of 8 bases. The CDR3 consists of 14 residues. Here the CDR3 DNA reads TGTGCCAGCAGCTGGGACACGAGCACAGATACGCAGTATTTT. Translated, it gives CASSWDTSTDTQYF. Full variable domain (missing parts from reference TRBV5-4 and TRBJ2-3): ETGVTQSPTHLIKTRGQQVTLRCSSQSGHNTVSWYQQALGQGPQFIFQYYREEENGRGNFPPRFSGLQFPNYSSELNVNALELDDSALYLCASSWDTSTDTQYFGPGTRLTVL.

V and J are TRBV6-1 and TRBJ2-7; D perhaps matches TRBD1 (5 bases). The germline CDR1 and CDR2 sequences are MNHNS and SASEGT. The CDR3 runs 15 residues. V lost 2 bases and J 0 bases, leaving 11 bases between the germline ends. CDR3 DNA sequence: TGTGCCAGCAGTGAATTGGGTCAGGGCTCCTACGAGCAGTACTTC. Residues: CASSELGQGSYEQYF.

In this sample, this clone turned up once. This chain joins TRBV19 and TRBJ1-2, with D unclear. Germline V CDR1 and CDR2: LNHDA, SQIVND (reference sequence). The V end was cut by 3 bases, the J end by 0 bases, with 11 bases between. The CDR3 consists of 15 residues. CDR3 sequence: CASSIVSGANYGYTF. In DNA form, the CDR3 reads TGTGCCAGTAGTATTGTTTCGGGTGCTAACTATGGCTACACCTTC.

The rearrangement uses TRBV10-2 and TRBJ2-7; perhaps TRBD1 as D (6 bases). V lost 7 bases to trimming and J lost 3 bases, with 19 bases between them. The CDR3 spans 15 residues. CDR1 is WSHSY and CDR2 is SAAADI in the germline V gene. The CDR3 loop is CASKTTGETYYEQYF. The CDR3 coding sequence is TGCGCCAGCAAGACGACAGGTGAGACCTACTACGAGCAGTACTTC.

Here the CDR3 DNA reads TGTGCCAGCAGTTTACGACCGGGAGGACGTGAGCAGTTCTTC. Protein sequence: CASSLRPGGREQFF. The chain uses TRBV28 and TRBJ2-1; the match to TRBD2 covers 7 bases. Trimming took 2 bases from V and 9 from J; bases not matched to a gene: 7. The CDR3 loop spans 14 amino acids. CDR1 is MDHEN and CDR2 is SYDVKM in the germline V gene. The variable domain in full, with the rest retrieved from reference TRBV28 and TRBJ2-1, is DVKVTQSSRYLVKRTGEKVFLECVQDMDHENMFWYRQDPGLGLRLIYFSYDVKMKEKGDIPEGYSVSREKKERFSLILESASTNQTSMYLCASSLRPGGREQFFGPGTRLTVL.

CDR3 nucleotide sequence: TGTGCCAGCCCTAGGGGGGGGCCTAGCTCCTACAATGAGCAGTTCTTC. Its translation: CASPRGGPSSYNEQFF. The rearrangement uses TRBV6-8 and TRBJ2-1, with a tentative D call TRBD2 (7 bases). Germline values: CDR1 MNHGY, CDR2 SAAAGT. Trimming shortened V by 8 bases and J by 0 bases, and 17 bases separated the two germline ends. The CDR3 extends over 16 amino acids.

The rearrangement links TRBV2 to TRBJ2-2, with 7 bases fitting TRBD2. The CDR3 contains 12 residues. V gave up 8 bases and J gave up 7 bases; unmatched junction bases: 4. Germline lookup yields CDR1 SNHLY and CDR2 FYNNEI. CDR3 residues: CASGSGGGELFF. DNA for the CDR3: TGTGCCAGCGGCTCGGGGGGCGGGGAGCTGTTTTTT.

This clone was observed a single time. The chain employs TRBV30 and TRBJ2-7; TRBD2 matches 11 bases. V shed 3 bases and J 2 bases; nucleotides not matched to a gene: 3. Germline V lookup: CDR1 GTSNPN, CDR2 SVGIG (reference sequence). CDR3 length: 14 residues. The CDR3 DNA sequence: TGTGCCTGGAGGCTAGCGGGAGGTACCTACGAGCAGTACTTC. Its protein is CAWRLAGGTYEQYF. Together with reference TRBV30 and TRBJ2-7, the CDR3 gives the full variable domain: SQTIHQWPATLVQPVGSPLSLECTVEGTSNPNLYWYRQAAGRGLQLLFYSVGIGQISSEVPQNLSASRPQDRQFILSSKKLLLSDSGFYLCAWRLAGGTYEQYFGPGTRLTVT.

The chain couples TRBV28 to TRBJ1-3; 7 bases fit TRBD1. J lost 0 bases, V lost 4 bases, and 6 bases had no gene match. Germline V gene sequence: CDR1 MDHEN, CDR2 SYDVKM. The CDR3 has 16 residues. The chain's CDR3 is CASSSPTGLSGNTIYF. The DNA of the CDR3 is TGTGCCAGCAGTTCACCGACAGGGCTCTCTGGAAACACCATATATTTT.

The gene calls are TRBV27 and TRBJ2-7, with D possibly being TRBD1 (6 bases). The CDR3 sequence is 13 residues long. Germline assignment: CDR1 MNHEY and CDR2 SMNVEV (reference sequence). Trimming stripped 6 bases from V and 5 bases from J, with 14 bases between. CDR3: CASSDRPGDEQYF. CDR3 bases: TGTGCCAGCAGCGACAGGCCAGGGGACGAGCAGTACTTC.

V gene TRBV9 combines with J gene TRBJ2-7; a weak D match, TRBD1 (5 bases). Per germline, CDR1 SGDLS and CDR2 YYNGEE. CDR3 size: 15 residues. The ends were cut back, 0 bases at V and 4 bases at J, with 14 bases in the middle. The CDR3: CASSVDDRNSYEQYF. The CDR3 nucleotides are TGTGCCAGCAGCGTAGATGACAGAAATTCTTACGAGCAGTACTTC. Supplemented by reference TRBV9 and TRBJ2-7, the full variable domain reads DSGVTQTPKHLITATGQRVTLRCSPRSGDLSVYWYQQSLDQGLQFLIQYYNGEERAKGNILERFSAQQFPDLHSELNLSSLELGDSALYFCASSVDDRNSYEQYFGPGTRLTVT.

The chain links TRBV7-3 to TRBJ1-3; 8 bases map to TRBD1. Looked up from germline, CDR1 is SGHTA and CDR2 is FQGTGA. This CDR3 has 17 residues. The V and J ends lost 5 bases and 0 bases, in that order; junction bases with no gene match: 9. The CDR3 bases are TGTGCCAGCAGCCCGCGGACAGGGTGGCCCTCTGGAAACACCATATATTTT. Translation: CASSPRTGWPSGNTIYF.

The J gene is TRBJ2-7, the V gene TRBV5-1; possibly TRBD1 for D (7 bases). Trimming removed 5 bases at V and 3 bases at J, with 15 bases between. Per the germline V gene, CDR1 is SGHRS and CDR2 is YFSETQ. The length of the CDR3 is 14 residues. The CDR3 coding sequence is TGCGCCAGCAGGCCCCAGGGGGGAAACTACGAGCAGTACTTC. Translating gives CASRPQGGNYEQYF. Together with reference TRBV5-1 and TRBJ2-7, the CDR3 gives the full variable domain: KAGVTQTPRYLIKTRGQQVTLSCSPISGHRSVSWYQQTPGQGLQFLFEYFSETQRNKGNFPGRFSGRQFSNSRSEMNVSTLELGDSALYLCASRPQGGNYEQYFGPGTRLTVT.

This clone was found once. The V and J genes are TRBV2 and TRBJ1-2; 7 positions match TRBD1. With V trimmed by 5 bases and J by 6 bases, 15 bases remained unmatched. The CDR3 length is 16 residues. CDR1 is SNHLY, CDR2 FYNNEI, per germline. CDR3 DNA: TGTGCCAGCAGTCGCCAGATAGACAGGGACCCCAATGGCTACACCTTC. Protein sequence: CASSRQIDRDPNGYTF.

This chain links TRBV25-1 with TRBJ2-5, with a possible D match to TRBD2 (6 bases). The CDR3 is 16 amino acids. V was trimmed by 5 bases and J by 4 bases, leaving 20 bases between them. The germline gives CDR1 MGHDK, CDR2 SYGVNS. CDR3 coding DNA: TGTGCCAGCAGTCCCATACCGGGACTCACAGGAGAGACCCAGTACTTC. Protein: CASSPIPGLTGETQYF. Full variable domain (rest looked up from reference TRBV25-1 and TRBJ2-5): EADIYQTPRYLVIGTGKKITLECSQTMGHDKMYWYQQDPGMELHLIHYSYGVNSTEKGDLSSESTVSRIRTEHFPLTLESARPSHTSQYLCASSPIPGLTGETQYFGPGTRLLVL.